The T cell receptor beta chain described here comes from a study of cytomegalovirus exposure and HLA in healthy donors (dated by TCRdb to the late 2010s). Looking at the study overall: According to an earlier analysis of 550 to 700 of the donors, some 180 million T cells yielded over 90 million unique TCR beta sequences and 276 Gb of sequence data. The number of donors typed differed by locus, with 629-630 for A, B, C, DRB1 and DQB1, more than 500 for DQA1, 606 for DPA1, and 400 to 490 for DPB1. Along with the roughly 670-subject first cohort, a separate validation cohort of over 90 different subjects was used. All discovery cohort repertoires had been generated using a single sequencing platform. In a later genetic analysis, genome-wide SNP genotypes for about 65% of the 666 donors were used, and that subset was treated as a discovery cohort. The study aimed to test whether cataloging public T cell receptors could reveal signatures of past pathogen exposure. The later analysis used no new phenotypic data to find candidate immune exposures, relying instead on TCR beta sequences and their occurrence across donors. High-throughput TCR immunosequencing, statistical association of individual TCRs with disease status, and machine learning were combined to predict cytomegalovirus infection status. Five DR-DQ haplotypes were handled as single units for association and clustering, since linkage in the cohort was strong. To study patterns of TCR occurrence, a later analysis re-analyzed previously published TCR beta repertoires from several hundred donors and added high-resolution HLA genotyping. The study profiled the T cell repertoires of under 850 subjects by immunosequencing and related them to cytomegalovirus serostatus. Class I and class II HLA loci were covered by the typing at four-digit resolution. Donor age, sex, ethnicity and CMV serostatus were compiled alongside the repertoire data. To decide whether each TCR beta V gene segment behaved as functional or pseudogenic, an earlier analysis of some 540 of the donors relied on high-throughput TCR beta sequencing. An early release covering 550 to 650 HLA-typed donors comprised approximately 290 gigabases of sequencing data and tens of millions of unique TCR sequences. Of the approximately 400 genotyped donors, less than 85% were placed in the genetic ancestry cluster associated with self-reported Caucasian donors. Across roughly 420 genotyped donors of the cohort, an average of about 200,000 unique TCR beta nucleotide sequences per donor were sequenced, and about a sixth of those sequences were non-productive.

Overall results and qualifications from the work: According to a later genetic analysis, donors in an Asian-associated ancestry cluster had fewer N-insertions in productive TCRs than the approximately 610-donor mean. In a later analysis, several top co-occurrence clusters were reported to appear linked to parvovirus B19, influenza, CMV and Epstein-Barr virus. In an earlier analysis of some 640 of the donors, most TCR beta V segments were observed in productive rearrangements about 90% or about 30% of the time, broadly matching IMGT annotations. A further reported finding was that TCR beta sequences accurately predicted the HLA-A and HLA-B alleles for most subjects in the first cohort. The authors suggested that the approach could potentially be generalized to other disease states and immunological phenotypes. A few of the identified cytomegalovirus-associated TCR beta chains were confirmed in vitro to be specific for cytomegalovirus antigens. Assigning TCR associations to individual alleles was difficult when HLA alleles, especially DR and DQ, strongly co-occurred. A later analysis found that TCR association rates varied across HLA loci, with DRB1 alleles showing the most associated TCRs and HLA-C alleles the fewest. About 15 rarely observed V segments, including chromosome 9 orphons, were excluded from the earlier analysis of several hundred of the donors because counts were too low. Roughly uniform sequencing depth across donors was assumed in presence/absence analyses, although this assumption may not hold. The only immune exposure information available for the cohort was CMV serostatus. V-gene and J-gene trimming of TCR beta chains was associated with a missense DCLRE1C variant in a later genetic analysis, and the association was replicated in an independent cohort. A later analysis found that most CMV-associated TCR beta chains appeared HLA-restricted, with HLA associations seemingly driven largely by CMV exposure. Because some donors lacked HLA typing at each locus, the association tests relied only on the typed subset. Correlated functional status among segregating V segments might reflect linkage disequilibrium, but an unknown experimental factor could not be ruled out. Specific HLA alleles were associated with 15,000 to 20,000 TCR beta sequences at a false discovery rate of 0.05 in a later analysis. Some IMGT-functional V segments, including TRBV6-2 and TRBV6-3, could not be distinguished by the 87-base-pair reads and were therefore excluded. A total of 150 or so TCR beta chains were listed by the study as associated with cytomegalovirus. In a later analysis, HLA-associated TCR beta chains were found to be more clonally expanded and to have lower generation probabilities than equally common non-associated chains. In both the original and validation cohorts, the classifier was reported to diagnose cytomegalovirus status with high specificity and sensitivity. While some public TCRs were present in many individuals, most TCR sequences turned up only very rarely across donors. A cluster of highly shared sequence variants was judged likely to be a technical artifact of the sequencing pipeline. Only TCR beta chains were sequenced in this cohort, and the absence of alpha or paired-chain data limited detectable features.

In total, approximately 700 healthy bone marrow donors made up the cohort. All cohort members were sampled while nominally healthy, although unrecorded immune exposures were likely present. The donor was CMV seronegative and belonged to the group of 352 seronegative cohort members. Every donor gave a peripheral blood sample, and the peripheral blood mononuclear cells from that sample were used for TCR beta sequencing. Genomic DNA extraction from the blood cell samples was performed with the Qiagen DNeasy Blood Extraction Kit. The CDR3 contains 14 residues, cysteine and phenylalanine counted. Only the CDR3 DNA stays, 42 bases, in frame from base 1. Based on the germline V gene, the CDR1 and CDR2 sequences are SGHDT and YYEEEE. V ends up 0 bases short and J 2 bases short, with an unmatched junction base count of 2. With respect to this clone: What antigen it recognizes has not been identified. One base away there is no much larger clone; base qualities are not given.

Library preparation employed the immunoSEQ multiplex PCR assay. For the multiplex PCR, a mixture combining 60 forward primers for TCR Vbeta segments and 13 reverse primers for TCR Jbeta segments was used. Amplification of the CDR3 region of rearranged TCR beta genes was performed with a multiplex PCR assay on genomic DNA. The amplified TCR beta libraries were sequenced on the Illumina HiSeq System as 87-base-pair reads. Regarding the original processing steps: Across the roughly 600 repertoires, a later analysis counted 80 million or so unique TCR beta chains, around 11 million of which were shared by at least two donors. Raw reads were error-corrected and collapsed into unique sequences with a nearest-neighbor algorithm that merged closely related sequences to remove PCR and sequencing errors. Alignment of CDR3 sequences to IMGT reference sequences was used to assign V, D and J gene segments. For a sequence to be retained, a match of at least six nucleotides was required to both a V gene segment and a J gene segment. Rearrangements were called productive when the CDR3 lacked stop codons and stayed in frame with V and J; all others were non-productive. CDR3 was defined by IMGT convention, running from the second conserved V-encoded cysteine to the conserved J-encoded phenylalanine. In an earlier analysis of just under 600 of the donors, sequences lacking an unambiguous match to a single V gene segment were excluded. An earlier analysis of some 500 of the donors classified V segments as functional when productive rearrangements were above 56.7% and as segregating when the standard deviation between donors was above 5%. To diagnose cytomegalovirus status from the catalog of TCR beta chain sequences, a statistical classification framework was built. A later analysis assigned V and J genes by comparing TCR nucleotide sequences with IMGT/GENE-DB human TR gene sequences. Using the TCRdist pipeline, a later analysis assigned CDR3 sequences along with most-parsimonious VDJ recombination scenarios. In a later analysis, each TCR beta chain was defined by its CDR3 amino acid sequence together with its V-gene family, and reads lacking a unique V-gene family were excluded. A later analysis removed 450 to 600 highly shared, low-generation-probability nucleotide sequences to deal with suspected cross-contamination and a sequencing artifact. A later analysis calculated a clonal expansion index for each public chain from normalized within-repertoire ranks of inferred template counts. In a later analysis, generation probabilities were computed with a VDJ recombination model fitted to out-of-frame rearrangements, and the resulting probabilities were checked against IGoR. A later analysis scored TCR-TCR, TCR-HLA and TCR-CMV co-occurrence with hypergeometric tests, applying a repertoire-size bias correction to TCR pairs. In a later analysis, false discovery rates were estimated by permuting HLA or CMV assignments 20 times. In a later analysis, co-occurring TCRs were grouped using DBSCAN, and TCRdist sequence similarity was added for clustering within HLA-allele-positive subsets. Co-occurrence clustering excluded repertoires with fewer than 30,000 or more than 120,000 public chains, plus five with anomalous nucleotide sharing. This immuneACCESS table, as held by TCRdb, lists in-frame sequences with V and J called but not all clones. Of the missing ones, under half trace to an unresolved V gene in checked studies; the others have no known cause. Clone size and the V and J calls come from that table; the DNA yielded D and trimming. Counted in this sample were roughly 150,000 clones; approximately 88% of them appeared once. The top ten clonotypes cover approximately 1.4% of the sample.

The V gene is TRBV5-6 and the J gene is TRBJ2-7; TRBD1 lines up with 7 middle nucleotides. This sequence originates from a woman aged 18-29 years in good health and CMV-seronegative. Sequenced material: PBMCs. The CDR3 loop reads CASSLGQGPYEQYF. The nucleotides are TGTGCCAGCAGCTTGGGACAGGGTCCCTACGAGCAGTACTTC.